This T cell receptor (beta chain) came from a study of vaccination and CD4 T cells after COVID-19. Germline V gives CDR1 ENHRY, CDR2 SYGVKD. V lost 2 bases and J lost 8; bases outside the gene matches: 4. The CDR3 spans 14 residues. About this clonotype: Its antigen is not known.

Treatment meaning: approximately nine-day PBMC culture with coronavirus spike peptide pools or control peptides (ViraFEST assay). An Oncomine TCR Beta short-read assay was used to sequence the DNA from cultured CD4+ T cells. TCRdb used MiXCR to reprocess the PCR reads, holding one entry per CDR3 protein. The profile shows around 9,000 distinct CDR3 sequences, approximately 60% of them singletons. The sample taken for sequencing was CD4+ T cells from blood, cultured in vitro. The V call is TRBV10-3, the J call TRBJ1-2; TRBD1 matches 11 bases. This sequence was found in a human donor who had recovered from COVID-19. As DNA, the CDR3 is TGTGCCATCAGTGAGAGGGGGACAGGGGGAGGCTACACCTTC. As protein: CAISERGTGGGYTF.